What follows is one T cell receptor (beta chain) and its context. Its target is unknown. This specimen comes from a study of shared clonotypes between healthy human individuals. Broader study findings: Relative to their counterparts shared across all four donors, non-shared clonotypes exhibited diminished generation probabilities. Researchers found naive subsets generally carried larger estimated richness than memory subsets.

TCRdb's table, derived via immunoSEQ multiplex PCR, lists solely in-frame clones and lacks some. This sample has 550,000 to 750,000 clones, with roughly 95% found just once. Positive CCR7 selection of CD45RO-negative cells yielded the naive CD8 cells, and terminally differentiated effector memory CD45RA+ cells were excluded. Caucasian adults living in Nashville, Tennessee, provided all samples. There are 15 residues in the CDR3. Germline V CDR1 and CDR2: SGHRS, YFSETQ. V lost 4 bases, J lost 5 bases, and 19 bases lay in between. This clonotype was obtained from a woman aged 30 to 39 in good health. This chain joins TRBV5-1 and TRBJ2-7, with a tentative D call TRBD1 (8 bases). Source material: naive CD8+ T cells sorted from blood. The CDR3 protein is CASSIGYRGGDEQYF. The CDR3 bases are TGCGCCAGCAGCATTGGGTACAGGGGGGGCGACGAGCAGTACTTC.